These 17 T cell receptor beta chains share one sample of origin, sequenced in a study of blood T cell repertoires in COVID-19. The method was immunoSEQ multiplex PCR; TCRdb's version includes in-frame clones alone and lacks a portion of them. The data show about 110,000 clones, 85% to 90% seen once. The sample comprised peripheral blood. All receptors come from a human donor in a cohort sampled during active COVID-19.

This chain uses TRBV4-2 with TRBJ1-2; 8 bases are a match to TRBD1. V shed 1 base, J shed 10 bases, and the junction held 8 bases outside the gene matches. Germline V gene sequence: CDR1 LGHNA, CDR2 YNFKEQ. The CDR3 has 14 residues. The CDR3 loop is CASSQAGTGNLYTF. CDR3 nucleotide sequence: TGTGCCAGCAGCCAAGCTGGGACAGGCAATCTCTACACCTTC.

The chain couples TRBV12-3 or TRBV12-4 to TRBJ1-1; 7 bases agree with TRBD1. V lost 3 bases and J lost 9; bases outside the gene matches: 4. The CDR3 runs 12 residues. CDR3 amino acids: CASSLGRGQAFF. The CDR3 nucleotides read TGTGCCAGCAGTTTGGGAAGGGGGCAAGCTTTCTTT.

The rearrangement uses TRBV24-1 and TRBJ2-7; 10 nucleotides line up with TRBD1. The germline gives CDR1 KGHDR, CDR2 SFDVKD. The CDR3 spans 14 residues. J gave up 1 base and V 9 bases, and 5 bases lay outside the gene matches. Here the CDR3 reads CATRQGQGSYEQYF. The CDR3 nucleotides read TGTGCCACCCGCCAGGGACAGGGGTCCTACGAGCAGTACTTC.

The chain links TRBV7-3 to TRBJ2-5, with 7 positions matching TRBD1. The CDR3 is made up of 14 amino acids. Germline V gene sequence: CDR1 SGHTA, CDR2 FQGTGA. The trim removed 4 bases at V and 2 bases at J, leaving 4 bases unmatched. The CDR3 spells CASSSGQAQETQYF. The CDR3 bases are TGTGCCAGCAGCTCCGGACAGGCACAAGAGACCCAGTACTTC.

This chain links TRBV7-3 with TRBJ2-3; 14 positions match TRBD2. This CDR3 spans 15 amino acids. V was pared by 4 bases and J by 7 bases, with 4 bases of the junction left unmatched. Germline V gene data show CDR1 as SGHTA and CDR2 as FQGTGA. The CDR3 spells CASSSGLAGAHTQYF. The CDR3 nucleotides are TGTGCCAGCAGCTCGGGACTAGCGGGAGCACATACGCAGTATTTT.

J is TRBJ1-3 and V is TRBV18; TRBD1 might be the D (6 bases). Deletions cut 6 bases from V and 0 bases from J, with 12 bases between. The CDR3 is 15 residues long. Germline V gene data show CDR1 as KGHSH and CDR2 as LQKENI. CDR3 in DNA: TGTGCCAGCTCGCCGGGACAAAGCTCTGGAAACACCATATATTTT. Encoded protein: CASSPGQSSGNTIYF.

The chain recombines TRBV5-1 with TRBJ2-1, with D possibly matching TRBD2 (7 bases). CDR1 is SGHRS, CDR2 YFSETQ, per germline. The ends were cut back, 2 bases at V and 8 bases at J, with 17 bases in the middle. This CDR3 is built from 15 residues. CDR3 in amino acids: CASSFGGRLGDEQFF. CDR3 in DNA: TGCGCCAGCAGCTTCGGGGGGCGGCTTGGCGATGAGCAGTTCTTC. The complete variable domain, with remaining parts taken from reference TRBV5-1 and TRBJ2-1, reads KAGVTQTPRYLIKTRGQQVTLSCSPISGHRSVSWYQQTPGQGLQFLFEYFSETQRNKGNFPGRFSGRQFSNSRSEMNVSTLELGDSALYLCASSFGGRLGDEQFFGPGTRLTVL.

The chain is built from TRBV15 and TRBJ2-2; D call uncertain. Looked up from germline, CDR1 is LNHNV and CDR2 is YYDKDF (reference sequence). This CDR3 spans 13 amino acids. Deletions cut 1 base from V and 6 bases from J, with 6 bases between. DNA of the CDR3: TGTGCCACCAGCAGAGTTCCGGCCGGGGAGCTGTTTTTT. Amino acid sequence: CATSRVPAGELFF.

The rearrangement links TRBV7-3 to TRBJ1-2; no firm D call. Germline CDR1 SGHTA, CDR2 FQGTGA. The V end lost 1 base, the J end lost 8 bases, and 20 bases lay between the germline ends. The CDR3 extends over 16 amino acids. CDR3 sequence (DNA): TGTGCCAGCAGCTTAATTGGCACTTTGGACTCCCGCGGCTACACCTTC. Amino acid sequence: CASSLIGTLDSRGYTF.

J is TRBJ1-1 and V is TRBV6-2 or TRBV6-3; TRBD1 might be the D (6 bases). Trimming took 2 bases from V and 4 from J, leaving 11 bases between them. The CDR3 is 14 amino acids. The germline gives CDR1 MNHEY, CDR2 SVGEGT. The CDR3, as DNA: TGTGCCAGCAGTTACCCCGGGGGGCGCACTGAAGCTTTCTTT. As protein: CASSYPGGRTEAFF.

The J gene is TRBJ2-5, the V gene TRBV5-8, with TRBD2 matching over 16 bases. The germline CDR1 and CDR2 sequences are SGHTS and YDEGEE. This CDR3 has 18 amino acids. Trimming removed 4 bases from V and 5 bases from J; junction bases left unmatched: 11. CDR3 nucleotides: TGTGCCAGCAGCCCGGGACTAGCGGGAGGGATGCGTTCGGAGACCCAGTACTTC. It encodes CASSPGLAGGMRSETQYF. Filled out from reference TRBV5-8 and TRBJ2-5, the complete variable domain reads EAGVTQSPTHLIKTRGQQATLRCSPISGHTSVYWYQQALGLGLQFLLWYDEGEERNRGNFPPRFSGRQFPNYSSELNVNALELEDSALYLCASSPGLAGGMRSETQYFGPGTRLLVL.

The genes are TRBV24-1 and TRBJ1-5; the D is unclear. Per germline, CDR1 KGHDR and CDR2 SFDVKD. V was shortened by 4 bases and J by 0 bases, with 6 bases between the two germline ends. The CDR3 has 14 residues. The DNA for the CDR3 is TGTGCCACCAGTGACAGTTATAGCAATCAGCCCCAGCATTTT. Amino acid sequence: CATSDSYSNQPQHF.

V and J are TRBV28 and TRBJ1-1, with a possible D match to TRBD1 (5 bases). Germline CDR1 and CDR2: MDHEN and SYDVKM. The CDR3 sequence is 15 residues long. Trimming removed 8 bases at V and 1 base at J, with 17 bases between. CDR3: CASRGWTGGNTEAFF. The CDR3 region has the DNA TGTGCCAGCCGGGGGTGGACGGGGGGGAACACTGAAGCTTTCTTT.

The chain uses TRBV12-5 and TRBJ2-1; possibly TRBD1 for D (6 bases). The CDR3 loop spans 13 amino acids. In germline, CDR1 is LGHNT, CDR2 FRNRAP. V lost 2 bases, J lost 13 bases, and 15 bases lay in between. In DNA, the CDR3 is TGTGCTAGTGGTTTGTTTAATGCAGGGGAACAGTTCTTC. It encodes CASGLFNAGEQFF.

The chain is built from TRBV28 and TRBJ2-7; TRBD2 aligns across 12 bases. This CDR3 has 16 residues. Germline V gene sequence: CDR1 MDHEN, CDR2 SYDVKM. V gave up 5 bases and J gave up 1 base; unmatched junction bases: 6. CDR3 nucleotides: TGTGCCAGCAGTCACGGGACTAGCGGGTGGTCCTACGAGCAGTACTTC. Translation gives CASSHGTSGWSYEQYF.

The gene calls are TRBV24-1 and TRBJ2-1, with 13 bases lining up with TRBD2. This CDR3 contains 15 residues. V shed 0 bases, J shed 9 bases, and the junction held 1 base outside the gene matches. CDR1 and CDR2 (germline): KGHDR, SFDVKD. CDR3 sequence reads: CATSDLGLAGVEQFF. The CDR3 coding sequence is TGTGCCACCAGTGATTTGGGACTAGCGGGAGTTGAGCAGTTCTTC.

CDR3 nucleotides: TGTGCCAGCAGGGGAAACAGGGAACGAGGTAGCTCTGGAAACACCATATATTTT. Encoded protein: CASRGNRERGSSGNTIYF. The chain has TRBV4-2 and TRBJ1-3, with D possibly matching TRBD1 (6 bases). From germline, CDR1 is LGHNA and CDR2 YNFKEQ. The CDR3 has 18 amino acids. The V end lost 6 bases, the J end lost 0 bases, and 21 bases lay between the germline ends.